This T cell receptor beta chain originates from a study of T-cell reconstitution after alpha-beta-depleted transplantation in children. The library targeted TCRbeta and was prepared with unique molecular identifiers. TCRdb independently ran MiXCR on the PCR reads; one entry per CDR3 protein. The sample has roughly 590,000 distinct CDR3 sequences; approximately 15% are singletons. V gave up 7 bases and J gave up 0 bases, with 15 bases separating them. This CDR3 has 16 residues. Germline-derived CDR1 and CDR2 are SGHTA and FQGNSA. This clonotype was found many times. The clonotype originates from a human donor who donated a stem cell graft to a child with acute myeloid leukemia. The chain joins TRBV7-2 to TRBJ2-2; possible D gene TRBD2, 7 bases. Specimen: PBMCs from the stem cell graft donor, collected from the stem cell graft. The CDR3 nucleotides read TGTGCCAGCACCCAGAGGGGGGGATCGAACACCGGGGAGCTGTTTTTT. Translating it yields CASTQRGGSNTGELFF.